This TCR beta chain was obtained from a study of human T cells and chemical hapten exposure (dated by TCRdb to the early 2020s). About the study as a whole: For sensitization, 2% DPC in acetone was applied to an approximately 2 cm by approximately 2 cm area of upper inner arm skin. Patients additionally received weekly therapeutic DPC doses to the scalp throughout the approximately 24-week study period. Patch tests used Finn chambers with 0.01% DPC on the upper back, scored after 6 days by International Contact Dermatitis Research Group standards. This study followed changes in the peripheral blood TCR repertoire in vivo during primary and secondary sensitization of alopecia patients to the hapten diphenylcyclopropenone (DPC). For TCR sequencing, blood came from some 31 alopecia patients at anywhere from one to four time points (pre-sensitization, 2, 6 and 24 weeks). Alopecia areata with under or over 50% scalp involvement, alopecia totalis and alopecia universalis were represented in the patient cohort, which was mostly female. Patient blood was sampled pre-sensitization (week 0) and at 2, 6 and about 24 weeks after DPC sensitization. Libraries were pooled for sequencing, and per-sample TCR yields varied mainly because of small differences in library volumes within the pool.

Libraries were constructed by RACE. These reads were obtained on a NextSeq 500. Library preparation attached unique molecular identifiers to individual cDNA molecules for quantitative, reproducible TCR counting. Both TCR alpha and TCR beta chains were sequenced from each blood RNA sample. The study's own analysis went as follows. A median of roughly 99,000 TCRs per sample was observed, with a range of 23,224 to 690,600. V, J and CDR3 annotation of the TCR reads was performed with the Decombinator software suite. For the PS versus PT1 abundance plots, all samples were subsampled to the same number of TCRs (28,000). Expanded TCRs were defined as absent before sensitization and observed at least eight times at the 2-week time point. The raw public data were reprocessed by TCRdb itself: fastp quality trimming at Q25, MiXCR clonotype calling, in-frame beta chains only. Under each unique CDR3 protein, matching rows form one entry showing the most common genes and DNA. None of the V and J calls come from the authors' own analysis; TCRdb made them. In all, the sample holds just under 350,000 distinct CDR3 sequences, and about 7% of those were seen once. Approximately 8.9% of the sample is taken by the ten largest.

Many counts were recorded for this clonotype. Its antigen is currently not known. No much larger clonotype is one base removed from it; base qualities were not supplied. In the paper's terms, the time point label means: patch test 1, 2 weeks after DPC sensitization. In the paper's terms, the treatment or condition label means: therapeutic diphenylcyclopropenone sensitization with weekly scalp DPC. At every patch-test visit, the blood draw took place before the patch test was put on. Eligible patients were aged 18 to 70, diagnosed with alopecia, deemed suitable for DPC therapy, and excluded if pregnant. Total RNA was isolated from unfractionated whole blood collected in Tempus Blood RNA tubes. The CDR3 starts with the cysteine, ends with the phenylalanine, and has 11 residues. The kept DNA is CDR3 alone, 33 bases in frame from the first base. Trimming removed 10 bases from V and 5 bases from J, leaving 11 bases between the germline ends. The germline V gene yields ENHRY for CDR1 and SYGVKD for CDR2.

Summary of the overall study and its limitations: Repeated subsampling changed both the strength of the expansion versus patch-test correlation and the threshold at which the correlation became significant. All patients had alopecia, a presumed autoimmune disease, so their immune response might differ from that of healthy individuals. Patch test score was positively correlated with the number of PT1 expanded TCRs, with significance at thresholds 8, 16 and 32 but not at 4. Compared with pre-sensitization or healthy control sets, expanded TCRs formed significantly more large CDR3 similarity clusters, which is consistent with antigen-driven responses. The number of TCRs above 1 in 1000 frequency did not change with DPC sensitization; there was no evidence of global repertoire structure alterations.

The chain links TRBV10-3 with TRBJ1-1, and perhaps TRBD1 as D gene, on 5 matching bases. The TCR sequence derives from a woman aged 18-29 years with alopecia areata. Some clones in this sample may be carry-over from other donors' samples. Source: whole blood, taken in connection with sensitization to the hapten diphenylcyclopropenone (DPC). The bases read TGTGCCACAGGGCCGGGGACTGAAGCTTTCTTT. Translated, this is CATGPGTEAFF.